This T cell receptor beta chain is from a study of spatial heterogeneity in lung cancer. Study details: Detection consistently yielded more beta chains than alpha chains. The average appearance count of each unique TCR and UMI combination in raw reads was more than 9.5.

In this sample, this clonotype is medium-sized (0.01 to 0.1%). CDR1 SEHNR and CDR2 FQNEAQ come from the germline V gene (reference sequence). J gave up 1 base and V 5 bases, and 5 bases lay outside the gene matches. This CDR3 has 15 residues. Stated time point: sample taken at primary tumor resection. Material for sequencing was whole RNA from tumor, nontumor lung or frozen PBMC, left unsorted. A total of under 80 untreated early-stage non-small cell lung cancer patients served as donors. The study tagged each TCR cDNA molecule with a unique molecular identifier. Each CDR3 protein gets one entry after TCRdb re-called the 5' RACE reads with MiXCR. The sample has about 36,000 distinct CDR3 sequences, 5.2% seen once.

V and J are TRBV7-9 and TRBJ1-1; the match to TRBD1 covers 9 bases. Sequencing was performed on PBMCs, taken at surgery. The clonotype originates from a female donor with early-stage non-small cell lung cancer. CDR3 sequence: CASSPGQGWNTEAFF. The CDR3 DNA reads as TGTGCCAGCAGCCCGGGACAGGGATGGAACACTGAAGCTTTCTTT.